This passage covers 18 T cell receptor beta chains from one sample sequenced in a study of technical replicates of blood from several donors. Sequenced by immunoSEQ multiplex PCR; TCRdb stores in-frame clones only, minus some. The table has fewer than 85,000 clones, over 90% seen once. The sequenced material came from PBMCs. The receptors derive from a human donor in good health. Some clones in this sample may be carry-over from other donors' samples.

The J gene is TRBJ1-2, the V gene TRBV29-1; D might be TRBD1 (5 bases). This CDR3 is built from 13 residues. The germline V gene encodes CDR1 SQVTM and CDR2 ANQGSEA. The V end was cut by 3 bases, the J end by 0 bases, with 8 bases between. CDR3 sequence: CSVDSGTNYGYTF. CDR3 sequence (DNA): TGCAGCGTTGATTCAGGGACTAACTATGGCTACACCTTC.

The rearrangement links TRBV6-6 to TRBJ2-5; D perhaps matches TRBD2 (5 bases). Germline CDR1 MNHNY, CDR2 SVGAGI (reference sequence). This CDR3 has 15 amino acids. Trimming removed 6 bases from V and 3 bases from J, with 17 bases in between. The CDR3 DNA follows: TGTGCCAGCAGCTCCGGACTGTCGGGGAAAGAGACCCAGTACTTC. Translating it yields CASSSGLSGKETQYF.

This rearrangement joins TRBV18 to TRBJ2-2, with 9 bases matching TRBD1. Germline loops: CDR1 KGHSH, CDR2 LQKENI. With V trimmed by 1 base and J by 4 bases, 7 bases remained unmatched. This CDR3 is built from 17 residues. The DNA of the CDR3 is TGTGCCAGCTCACCACAAAGGACAGGGGCGACCACCGGGGAGCTGTTTTTT. Its protein product is CASSPQRTGATTGELFF.

This chain uses TRBV4-3 with TRBJ1-5, with TRBD1 as a possible D gene (5 bases). V was trimmed by 1 base and J by 3 bases, leaving 10 bases between them. The CDR3 totals 15 residues. Per the germline V gene, CDR1 is LGHNA and CDR2 is YSLEER. CDR3 protein: CASSQVRGSNQPQHF. The CDR3 DNA sequence: TGCGCCAGCAGCCAAGTAAGGGGTTCCAATCAGCCCCAGCATTTT.

DNA of the CDR3: TGTGCCAGCAGCGATGGACAGCCTGGAAACACCATATATTTT. Translating it yields CASSDGQPGNTIYF. This chain links TRBV7-8 with TRBJ1-3; D possibly corresponds to TRBD1 (6 bases). Germline V lookup: CDR1 SGHVS, CDR2 FQNEAQ. The V and J ends lost 5 bases and 2 bases respectively, with 10 bases between them. This CDR3 is 14 amino acids long.

CDR3 nucleotide sequence: TGCGCCAGCAGCCCTCAAACGGGACACGCCCTTGGCTACACCTTC. Its protein is CASSPQTGHALGYTF. The chain links TRBV4-3 to TRBJ1-2, with a possible D match to TRBD1 (6 bases). This CDR3 is 15 amino acids long. V was trimmed by 4 bases and J by 7 bases, leaving 19 bases between them. Germline CDR1 is LGHNA and CDR2 is YSLEER.

The V and J genes are TRBV19 and TRBJ2-3; no firm D call. The CDR3 totals 14 residues. Germline assignment: CDR1 LNHDA and CDR2 SQIVND (reference sequence). V dropped 6 bases and J dropped 0 bases, with 10 bases sitting between them. CDR3 nucleotides: TGTGCCAGTAGACGACAAGCAAGCACAGATACGCAGTATTTT. Translation: CASRRQASTDTQYF.

The chain joins TRBV30 to TRBJ1-5; maybe TRBD1 (6 bases). The V gene lost 0 bases and the J gene lost 2 bases, with 17 bases spanning the gap. The CDR3 is made up of 17 amino acids. Germline loops: CDR1 GTSNPN, CDR2 SVGIG (reference sequence). The CDR3: CAWSVPLRAGGNQPQHF. The CDR3 nucleotides are TGTGCCTGGAGTGTACCCCTGCGGGCAGGGGGCAATCAGCCCCAGCATTTT.

The chain has TRBV19 and TRBJ2-7, with TRBD1 matching over 8 bases. The CDR3 runs to 14 residues. V lost 6 bases to trimming and J lost 3 bases; unmatched junction nucleotides: 7. Per germline, CDR1 LNHDA and CDR2 SQIVND (reference sequence). This CDR3 is CASRVGTGNYEQYF. The CDR3 DNA reads as TGTGCCAGTAGGGTGGGGACAGGAAACTACGAGCAGTACTTC. The full variable domain, rest sourced from reference TRBV19 and TRBJ2-7, is DGGITQSPKYLFRKEGQNVTLSCEQNLNHDAMYWYRQDPGQGLRLIYYSQIVNDFQKGDIAEGYSVSREKKESFPLTVTSAQKNPTAFYLCASRVGTGNYEQYFGPGTRLTVT.

J is TRBJ2-3 and V is TRBV7-3; D is possibly TRBD1 (6 bases). In germline, CDR1 is SGHTA, CDR2 FQGTGA. This CDR3 is built from 15 residues. Trimming stripped 5 bases from V and 0 bases from J, with 12 bases between. In DNA form, the CDR3 reads TGTGCCAGCAGCCGGACAGTAGCTAGCACAGATACGCAGTATTTT. Residues: CASSRTVASTDTQYF.

This clone turned up a few times. This chain joins TRBV7-9 and TRBJ1-2, with a possible D match to TRBD1 (6 bases). V gave up 0 bases and J gave up 5 bases, with 19 bases separating them. CDR1 and CDR2 from the germline V gene are SEHNR and FQNEAQ (reference sequence). CDR3 length: 17 residues. CDR3 loop: CASSLARGGRFIYGYTF. Here the CDR3 DNA reads TGTGCCAGCAGCTTAGCGCGCGGGGGCAGGTTTATTTATGGCTACACCTTC. Variable domain in full (rest from reference TRBV7-9 and TRBJ1-2): DTGVSQNPRHKITKRGQNVTFRCDPISEHNRLYWYRQTLGQGPEFLTYFQNEAQLEKSRLLSDRFSAERPKGSFSTLEIQRTEQGDSAMYLCASSLARGGRFIYGYTFGSGTRLTVV.

This chain links TRBV7-8 with TRBJ1-2; D not certain. Germline assignment: CDR1 SGHVS and CDR2 FQNEAQ. The CDR3 totals 13 residues. V dropped 3 bases and J dropped 8 bases, with 13 bases sitting between them. Here the CDR3 reads CASSFGPSGGYTF. The CDR3 DNA reads TGTGCCAGCAGCTTCGGCCCCTCGGGAGGCTACACCTTC.

The V call is TRBV6-1, the J call TRBJ1-4, with D perhaps TRBD1 (6 bases). Germline assignment: CDR1 MNHNS and CDR2 SASEGT. The ends were cut back, 4 bases at V and 8 bases at J, with 11 bases in the middle. The length of the CDR3 is 13 residues. This chain's CDR3 is CASSALQGEKLFF. The CDR3, as DNA: TGTGCCAGCAGTGCCCTTCAGGGGGAAAAACTGTTTTTT.

This chain connects TRBV5-1 to TRBJ1-2, with D perhaps matching TRBD1 (5 bases). The germline V and J ends were trimmed by 5 bases and 3 bases, with 14 bases remaining between them. Per the germline V gene, CDR1 is SGHRS and CDR2 is YFSETQ. The CDR3 loop spans 14 amino acids. The CDR3 DNA follows: TGCGCCAGCAGGATTCTCAGGGAGGACTATGGCTACACCTTC. It codes for CASRILREDYGYTF.

The V gene is TRBV4-1, the J gene TRBJ2-7; D remains ambiguous. CDR3 length: 14 amino acids. Germline V gives CDR1 MGHRA, CDR2 YSYEKL. V lost 0 bases, J lost 2 bases, and 8 bases lay in between. CDR3: CASSQEDTTYEQYF. CDR3 nucleotide sequence: TGCGCCAGCAGCCAAGAAGATACAACCTACGAGCAGTACTTC.

V gene TRBV5-4 combines with J gene TRBJ1-1, with D unresolved. This CDR3 is 14 amino acids long. The V end was cut by 3 bases, the J end by 4 bases, with 13 bases between. Germline CDR1 reads SGHNT; CDR2 reads YYREEE (reference sequence). CDR3 sequence (DNA): TGTGCCAGCAGCTCCGGCGGACTGGGCACTGAAGCTTTCTTT. Translating it yields CASSSGGLGTEAFF.

V and J are TRBV4-2 and TRBJ1-2; D gene unclear. This CDR3 region has 13 residues. Trimming took 0 bases from V and 7 from J, leaving 9 bases between them. Germline lookup yields CDR1 LGHNA and CDR2 YNFKEQ. This CDR3 is CASSQETAGGYTF. CDR3 coding DNA: TGTGCCAGCAGCCAAGAAACAGCTGGTGGCTACACCTTC.

This chain connects TRBV18 to TRBJ2-7, with 9 nucleotides matching TRBD2. The CDR3 has 15 amino acids. J lost 3 bases, V lost 5 bases, and 8 bases had no gene match. Germline loops: CDR1 KGHSH, CDR2 LQKENI. CDR3 sequence (DNA): TGTGCCAGCTCAGGAGGGACTAGCCCACTCTACGAGCAGTACTTC. Translation: CASSGGTSPLYEQYF.